One T cell receptor (beta chain) is described in this entry. There is no known antigen for this receptor. Base qualities were left out, and no much larger clone turns up one base away. The donors belonged to the validation cohort of about 120 subjects, which was separate from the 666-subject first cohort. The data stem from a study of cytomegalovirus exposure and HLA in healthy donors (dated by TCRdb to 2017 to 2019). At the level of the whole study: A later analysis indicated that the roughly 130 validation repertoires were generated on the platform also employed for the approximately 700 repertoires of the first cohort. The study aimed to test whether signatures of past pathogen exposure could be identified by cataloging public T cell receptors. Along with the roughly 710-subject first cohort, a separate validation cohort of over a hundred different subjects was used. To predict cytomegalovirus infection status, the study brought together high-throughput TCR immunosequencing, statistical association of individual TCRs with disease status, and machine learning.

Receptor libraries were prepared by the immunoSEQ multiplex PCR assay. On the study's bioinformatics: To diagnose cytomegalovirus status from the catalog of TCR beta chain sequences, a statistical classification framework was built. Not all clones reach the TCRdb copy of this immuneACCESS table, which keeps in-frame sequences only. Checked studies attribute under half of the gap to unresolved V genes and leave the rest unexplained. The DNA gave D and trimming, while V, J and clone size come from that table. This sample lists tens of thousands of clones; roughly 94% were detected once. The ten largest account for 3% to 4% of the sample. Study-level results and caveats: The authors suggested that the approach could potentially be extended to other disease states and immunological phenotypes. While some public TCRs were present in many individuals, most TCR sequences turned up only very rarely across donors. The classifier was reported to diagnose cytomegalovirus status with high specificity and sensitivity in both the original cohort and the validation cohort. In vitro tests confirmed that a few of the cytomegalovirus-associated TCR beta chains recognize cytomegalovirus antigens. A later analysis had no HLA typing for the validation cohort, so co-occurrence there was scored across all 110 or so repertoires. Of the cluster scores, roughly 93% were above 0 in a later analysis, which found that TCRs clustered in the first cohort also tended to co-occur in the roughly 130 validation repertoires. In the study, approximately 160 TCR beta chains were listed as associated with cytomegalovirus.

The receptor comes from a woman aged 18-30 years in good health and CMV-seropositive. Sequencing was done on a sample of PBMCs.

This receptor carries the CDR3 CASRRGGTTDTQYF. The nucleotide sequence reads TGTGCCAGCCGGCGGGGGGGAACCACAGATACGCAGTATTTT. The receptor chain draws on TRBV28 and TRBJ2-3, with 9 bases aligning to TRBD2. Unmatched junction bases come to 5, with V trimmed by 8 bases and J by 2 bases. The cysteine opens and the phenylalanine closes a CDR3 of 14 amino acids. The only DNA kept is the CDR3, 42 bases in frame from the first base. CDR1 and CDR2, per the germline V gene, are MDHEN and SYDVKM.